The 9 T cell receptor beta chains in this list originate from one sample, sequenced in a study of beta chain features in type 1 diabetes. Study observations and caveats: Moderately but significantly shorter TCRB CDR3s were found in Type 1 diabetes patients in all four CD4+ subsets.

No cognate antigen is known for these TCRs. Expressed TCRB transcripts were sequenced because the entire RNA isolate underwent reverse transcription. Assay used: immunoSEQ multiplex PCR; TCRdb lists only in-frame clones, some missing. The sample consists of 150,000 to 200,000 clones, 8% to 9.5% of them appearing once. The material sequenced was central memory CD4+ T cells from blood. The receptors come from a woman aged 18-29 years with type 1 diabetes.

V and J are TRBV5-1 and TRBJ2-7; the match to TRBD2 covers 7 bases. The ends lost 1 base at V and 3 bases at J; junction bases unmatched: 4. The CDR3 consists of 14 residues. Germline assignment: CDR1 SGHRS and CDR2 YFSETQ. DNA of the CDR3: TGCGCCAGCAGCTTGACCAGCGGGGTCTACGAGCAGTACTTC. Translated, it gives CASSLTSGVYEQYF.

This clone turned up a few times. The chain couples TRBV28 to TRBJ2-5, with a possible D match to TRBD2 (5 bases). With 4 bases removed from V and 4 bases from J, the gap between germline ends came to 7 bases. The CDR3 spans 12 residues. CDR1 and CDR2 (germline): MDHEN, SYDVKM. This CDR3 reads CASSSGRETQYF. The CDR3 nucleotides are TGTGCCAGCAGTTCGGGGAGAGAGACCCAGTACTTC.

The chain recombines TRBV5-1 with TRBJ2-3, with TRBD2 identical over 11 bases. Germline V gene data show CDR1 as SGHRS and CDR2 as YFSETQ. V gave up 2 bases and J gave up 2 bases; unmatched junction bases: 7. The CDR3 is 17 amino acids. The CDR3: CASSLALAGANTDTQYF. CDR3 nucleotide sequence: TGCGCCAGCAGCTTAGCACTAGCGGGAGCGAACACAGATACGCAGTATTTT.

V is TRBV4-3 and J is TRBJ1-1; D unresolved. Germline V gene data show CDR1 as LGHNA and CDR2 as YSLEER. The ends were cut back, 0 bases at V and 6 bases at J, with 20 bases in the middle. This CDR3 comprises 17 residues. CDR3 sequence: CASSQDLRVWGGPEAFF. CDR3 sequence (DNA): TGCGCCAGCAGCCAAGATCTTAGGGTTTGGGGAGGGCCTGAAGCTTTCTTT.

This chain uses TRBV7-2 with TRBJ2-7, with 12 bases identical to TRBD2. Per germline, CDR1 SGHTA and CDR2 FQGNSA. After removal of 3 bases from V and 0 bases from J, the junction contained 6 bases not matched to a gene. There are 17 residues in the CDR3. The CDR3 is CASSFGQLAGGSYEQYF. DNA of the CDR3: TGTGCCAGCAGCTTCGGGCAACTAGCGGGAGGCTCCTACGAGCAGTACTTC.

The chain is built from TRBV7-9 and TRBJ2-5, with 9 bases matching TRBD1. The CDR3 sequence is 16 residues long. The J segment lost 4 bases and the V segment lost 5 bases, leaving 11 bases of the junction unmatched. Germline-derived CDR1 and CDR2 are SEHNR and FQNEAQ (reference sequence). The CDR3 protein is CASSQGPTGGAETQYF. CDR3 in DNA: TGTGCCAGCAGCCAAGGACCGACAGGGGGAGCAGAGACCCAGTACTTC.

This clone occurred a few times. The gene calls are TRBV19 and TRBJ2-7; no reliable D call. There are 14 residues in the CDR3. V shed 7 bases and J shed 3 bases, with 16 bases lying between them. Germline V CDR1 and CDR2: LNHDA, SQIVND (reference sequence). CDR3 in DNA: TGTGCCAGTAATCCTGGCCCCACATACTACGAGCAGTACTTC. This gives the protein CASNPGPTYYEQYF.

This clone has only a few counts. This chain uses TRBV6-6 with TRBJ1-2; 8 bases map to TRBD1. Germline CDR1 and CDR2: MNHNY and SVGAGI (reference sequence). Germline trimming cut 6 bases from V and 6 bases from J; bases unmatched to any gene: 9. CDR3 length: 14 amino acids. CDR3 DNA: TGTGCCAGCAGCCCAAGGACAGGGCTGAATGGCTACACCTTC. Residues: CASSPRTGLNGYTF.

This clone has a handful of counts. This sequence joins TRBV13 and TRBJ2-2; no clear D gene. The V gene lost 5 bases and the J gene lost 6 bases, with 16 bases spanning the gap. Germline CDR1 is PRHDT and CDR2 is FYEKMQ (reference sequence). The CDR3 is made up of 15 amino acids. Written as DNA, the CDR3 is TGTGCCAGCAGCCCCCGGCGCGGTTTCCCCGGGGAGCTGTTTTTT. As protein: CASSPRRGFPGELFF.